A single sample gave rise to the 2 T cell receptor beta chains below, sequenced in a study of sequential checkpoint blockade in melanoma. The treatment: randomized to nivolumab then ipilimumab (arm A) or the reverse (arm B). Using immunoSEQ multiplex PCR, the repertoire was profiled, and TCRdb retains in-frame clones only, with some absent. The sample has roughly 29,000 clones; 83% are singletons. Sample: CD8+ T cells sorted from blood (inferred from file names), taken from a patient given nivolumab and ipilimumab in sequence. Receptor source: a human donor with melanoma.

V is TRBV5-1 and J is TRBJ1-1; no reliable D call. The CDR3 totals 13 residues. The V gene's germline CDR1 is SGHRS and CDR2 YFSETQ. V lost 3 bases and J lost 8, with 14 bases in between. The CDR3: CASSSSVESEAFF. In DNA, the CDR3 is TGCGCCAGCAGCTCGAGCGTGGAGAGCGAAGCTTTCTTT.

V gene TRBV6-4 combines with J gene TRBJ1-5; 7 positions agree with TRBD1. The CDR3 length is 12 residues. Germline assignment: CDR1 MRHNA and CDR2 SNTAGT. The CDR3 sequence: CQGGKRSQPQHF. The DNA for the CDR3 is TGTCAGGGGGGCAAAAGGTCTCAGCCCCAGCATTTT.